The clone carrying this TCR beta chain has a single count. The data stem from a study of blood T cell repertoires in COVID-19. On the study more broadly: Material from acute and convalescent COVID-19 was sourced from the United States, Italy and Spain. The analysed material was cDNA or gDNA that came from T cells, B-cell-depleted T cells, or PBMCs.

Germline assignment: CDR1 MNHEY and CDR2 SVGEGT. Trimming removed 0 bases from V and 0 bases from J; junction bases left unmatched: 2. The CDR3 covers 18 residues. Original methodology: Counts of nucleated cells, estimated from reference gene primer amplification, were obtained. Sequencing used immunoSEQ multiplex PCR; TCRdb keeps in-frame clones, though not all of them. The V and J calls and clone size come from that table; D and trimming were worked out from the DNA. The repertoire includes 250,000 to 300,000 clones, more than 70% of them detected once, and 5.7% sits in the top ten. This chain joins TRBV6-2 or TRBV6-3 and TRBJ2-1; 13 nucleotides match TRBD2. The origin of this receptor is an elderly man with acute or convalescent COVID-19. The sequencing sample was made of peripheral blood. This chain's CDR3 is CASSYSGLAGSSYNEQFF. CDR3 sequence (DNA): TGTGCCAGCAGTTACTCGGGACTAGCGGGATCCTCCTACAATGAGCAGTTCTTC.